Below, 24 T cell receptor beta chains from the same sample are listed, as sequenced in a study of human T cells and chemical hapten exposure. This sample's time point: patch test 2, 6 weeks after DPC sensitization. Sample treatment: therapeutic diphenylcyclopropenone sensitization with weekly scalp DPC. MiXCR, run by TCRdb on the RACE reads, gives a single entry per CDR3 protein. The sample holds some 150,000 distinct CDR3 sequences, approximately 12% seen once. Sample: whole blood, taken in connection with sensitization to the hapten diphenylcyclopropenone (DPC). The receptors were gathered from a woman between 50 and 59 years old with alopecia areata. Some clones in this sample may be carry-over from other donors' samples.

This sequence joins TRBV11-1 and TRBJ2-7; TRBD1 might be the D (6 bases). The CDR3 consists of 14 residues. Germline V gene data show CDR1 as SGHAT and CDR2 as FQDESV (reference sequence). The V end was cut by 5 bases, the J end by 2 bases, with 13 bases between. CDR3 sequence reads: CASSTDRITYEQYF. In nucleotides, the CDR3 is TGTGCCAGCAGCACCGACAGGATAACCTACGAGCAGTACTTC. Full variable domain (remainder filled in from reference TRBV11-1 and TRBJ2-7): EAEVAQSPRYKITEKSQAVAFWCDPISGHATLYWYRQILGQGPELLVQFQDESVVDDSQLPKDRFSAERLKGVDSTLKIQPAELGDSAMYLCASSTDRITYEQYFGPGTRLTVT.

The chain uses TRBV5-1 and TRBJ1-5, with no clear D. The CDR3 runs to 13 residues. V was shortened by 1 base and J by 4 bases, with 6 bases between the two germline ends. The germline V gene encodes CDR1 SGHRS and CDR2 YFSETQ. The CDR3 region is CASSLNINQPQHF. In nucleotides, the CDR3 is TGCGCCAGCAGCTTGAACATTAATCAGCCCCAGCATTTT.

This clonotype was seen a handful of times. CDR3 region: CASSPRATTGGLSYEQYF. In DNA, the CDR3 is TGTGCCAGCTCACCACGGGCGACGACAGGGGGCCTCTCCTACGAGCAGTACTTC. This chain links TRBV18 with TRBJ2-7, with TRBD1 matching over 10 bases. The CDR3 runs to 18 residues. The J segment lost 0 bases and the V segment lost 1 base, leaving 9 bases of the junction unmatched. Looked up from germline, CDR1 is KGHSH and CDR2 is LQKENI.

The chain employs TRBV30 and TRBJ2-5; 8 nucleotides match TRBD2. V trimming: 2 bases; J trimming: 5 bases; junction bases outside the gene matches: 10. Germline V gives CDR1 GTSNPN, CDR2 SVGIG (reference sequence). CDR3 length equals 15 residues. The CDR3 DNA reads TGTGCCTGGAGTCCTCGAGCGGGAGTAGGGGAGACCCAGTACTTC. It specifies CAWSPRAGVGETQYF. Filled out from reference TRBV30 and TRBJ2-5, the complete variable domain reads SQTIHQWPATLVQPVGSPLSLECTVEGTSNPNLYWYRQAAGRGLQLLFYSVGIGQISSEVPQNLSASRPQDRQFILSSKKLLLSDSGFYLCAWSPRAGVGETQYFGPGTRLLVL.

The chain couples TRBV6-5 to TRBJ2-7; D is possibly TRBD1 (5 bases). The CDR3 extends over 14 amino acids. Germline V gives CDR1 MNHEY, CDR2 SVGAGI. V dropped 0 bases and J dropped 0 bases, with 6 bases sitting between them. The CDR3: CASSYSTASYEQYF. The CDR3 coding sequence is TGTGCCAGCAGTTACTCGACAGCCTCCTACGAGCAGTACTTC.

This clonotype was recorded a few times. This sequence joins TRBV2 and TRBJ2-5; D could derive from TRBD1 or TRBD2 (6 bases each). Germline values: CDR1 SNHLY, CDR2 FYNNEI. This CDR3 is 13 amino acids long. Between the trimmed V and J ends, which lost 7 bases and 1 base, there was a span of 10 bases. CDR3 sequence (DNA): TGTGCCAGCACATGGGGGGCCCAAGAGACCCAGTACTTC. Its protein product is CASTWGAQETQYF.

This clonotype was detected ten times or more. V and J are TRBV7-2 and TRBJ2-3, with a possible D match to TRBD2 (6 bases). CDR1 SGHTA and CDR2 FQGNSA come from the germline V gene. The CDR3 consists of 14 residues. Trimming cost V 8 bases and J 0 bases, with 12 bases left between them. The CDR3, as DNA: TGTGCCAGCTTACCGGGACTCAGCACAGATACGCAGTATTTT. The encoded protein is CASLPGLSTDTQYF.

V is TRBV2 and J is TRBJ2-1; D possibly corresponds to TRBD1 (5 bases). CDR1 is SNHLY and CDR2 is FYNNEI in the germline V gene. This CDR3 comprises 13 residues. The V end lost 3 bases, the J end lost 2 bases, and 5 bases lay between the germline ends. CDR3 in DNA: TGTGCCAGCAGTGAGACAGCCTACAATGAGCAGTTCTTC. It is translated as CASSETAYNEQFF.

This clonotype was recorded many times. V usage is TRBV6-2 or TRBV6-3 and J usage is TRBJ2-7; D gene unclear. This CDR3 has 13 residues. Per germline, CDR1 MNHEY and CDR2 SVGEGT. V dropped 5 bases and J dropped 5 bases, with 13 bases sitting between them. The CDR3 is CASSLPLRDEQYF. CDR3 DNA sequence: TGTGCCAGCAGTCTGCCTCTTCGTGACGAGCAGTACTTC.

This clonotype has a handful of counts. This rearrangement joins TRBV29-1 to TRBJ2-2; the D gene could be TRBD1 or TRBD2 (5 bases each). CDR3 size: 12 residues. Germline CDR1 reads SQVTM; CDR2 reads ANQGSEA. Trimming took off 5 bases at V and 9 bases at J, with 13 bases between the two ends. The CDR3 nucleotides are TGCAGCGTTCGGAGAGGGGATAGGGAGCTGTTTTTT. Translating it yields CSVRRGDRELFF.

The table lists this clonotype with a few counts. The CDR3 here is CASSPEAGRRHEQFF. The CDR3 DNA sequence: TGTGCCAGCAGCCCTGAGGCCGGCAGGCGGCATGAGCAGTTCTTC. The chain is built from TRBV7-3 and TRBJ2-1; D gene ambiguous. The CDR3 has 15 amino acids. Germline V gene data show CDR1 as SGHTA and CDR2 as FQGTGA. Trimming removed 5 bases at V and 8 bases at J, with 19 bases between.

The rearrangement joins TRBV7-9 to TRBJ1-5; D possibly corresponds to TRBD1 (5 bases). Germline lookup yields CDR1 SEHNR and CDR2 FQNEAQ (reference sequence). V was pared by 5 bases and J by 2 bases, with 10 bases between. This CDR3 region has 14 residues. The CDR3, as DNA: TGTGCCAGCAGCGTCTCGACAGGCAATCAGCCCCAGCATTTT. This codes for CASSVSTGNQPQHF.

The chain uses TRBV20-1 and TRBJ2-3, with 8 nucleotides matching TRBD2. This CDR3 has 13 amino acids. The J segment lost 4 bases and the V segment lost 4 bases, leaving 4 bases of the junction unmatched. Germline-derived CDR1 and CDR2 are DFQATT and SNEGSKA (reference sequence). The CDR3 is CSATSGFPDTQYF. DNA of the CDR3: TGCAGTGCTACTAGCGGGTTCCCAGATACGCAGTATTTT.

This clonotype was seen only a few times. The gene calls are TRBV28 and TRBJ2-1; the match to TRBD1 covers 12 bases. CDR1 and CDR2 from the germline V gene are MDHEN and SYDVKM. V shed 4 bases and J 4 bases; nucleotides not matched to a gene: 2. The CDR3 loop spans 15 amino acids. Here the CDR3 DNA reads TGTGCCAGCAGTTGGGGACAGGGGGCGTACAATGAGCAGTTCTTC. Protein sequence: CASSWGQGAYNEQFF. The variable domain in full, with the rest retrieved from reference TRBV28 and TRBJ2-1, is DVKVTQSSRYLVKRTGEKVFLECVQDMDHENMFWYRQDPGLGLRLIYFSYDVKMKEKGDIPEGYSVSREKKERFSLILESASTNQTSMYLCASSWGQGAYNEQFFGPGTRLTVL.

This clonotype was seen repeatedly, ten times or more. The chain carries TRBV12-3 or TRBV12-4 and TRBJ2-7, with 14 bases aligning to TRBD2. Trimming removed 5 bases from V and 3 bases from J; junction bases left unmatched: 3. This CDR3 region has 15 residues. Here the CDR3 reads CASSKGTSGSYEQYF. The CDR3 DNA follows: TGTGCCAGCAGTAAAGGGACTAGCGGGAGCTACGAGCAGTACTTC.

Only a few counts were recorded for this clonotype. This chain uses TRBV12-3 or TRBV12-4 with TRBJ2-7, with D possibly TRBD2 on 6 matching bases. Deletions cut 2 bases from V and 2 bases from J, with 13 bases between. This CDR3 is 15 amino acids long. The chain's CDR3 is CASSLRPGVTYEQYF. CDR3 nucleotide sequence: TGTGCCAGCAGTTTACGGCCGGGGGTTACCTACGAGCAGTACTTC.

To note about this clonotype: A clone one base away is much larger, so this may be a read error. The gene calls are TRBV28 and TRBJ2-4, with 12 bases matching TRBD2. CDR1 and CDR2 (germline): MDHEN, SYDVKM. After removal of 5 bases from V and 5 bases from J, the junction contained 7 bases not matched to a gene. The CDR3 spans 16 residues. CDR3 sequence: CASSEHPSGRENIQYF. As DNA, the CDR3 is TGTGCCAGCAGTGAACACCCTAGCGGGAGGGAAAACATTCAGTACTTC. Drawing the rest from reference TRBV28 and TRBJ2-4, the complete variable domain is DVKVTQSSRYLVKRTGEKVFLECVQDMDHENMFWYRQDPGLGLRLIYFSYDVKMKEKGDIPEGYSVSREKKERFSLILESASTNQTSMYLCASSEHPSGRENIQYFGAGTRLSVL.

This clonotype appeared a few times. The chain carries TRBV7-9 and TRBJ2-3; D remains ambiguous. CDR1 SEHNR and CDR2 FQNEAQ come from the germline V gene (reference sequence). This CDR3 region has 14 residues. Trimming pared 2 bases from V and 0 bases from J, leaving 6 bases between. The DNA for the CDR3 is TGTGCCAGCAGCTTATCCCTAAGCACAGATACGCAGTATTTT. Translation gives CASSLSLSTDTQYF. Together with reference TRBV7-9 and TRBJ2-3, the CDR3 gives the full variable domain: DTGVSQNPRHKITKRGQNVTFRCDPISEHNRLYWYRQTLGQGPEFLTYFQNEAQLEKSRLLSDRFSAERPKGSFSTLEIQRTEQGDSAMYLCASSLSLSTDTQYFGPGTRLTVL.

This clonotype appeared a few times. The V gene is TRBV11-2, the J gene TRBJ2-7; TRBD2 agrees at 11 bases. V lost 5 bases and J lost 6; bases outside the gene matches: 3. Germline CDR1 is SGHAT and CDR2 is FQNNGV. CDR3 length: 13 residues. This chain's CDR3 is CASSILAGVEQYF. DNA of the CDR3: TGTGCCAGCAGCATACTAGCGGGAGTCGAGCAGTACTTC. Using reference TRBV11-2 and TRBJ2-7 for the parts outside the CDR3, the full variable domain is EAGVAQSPRYKIIEKRQSVAFWCNPISGHATLYWYQQILGQGPKLLIQFQNNGVVDDSQLPKDRFSAERLKGVDSTLKIQPAKLEDSAVYLCASSILAGVEQYFGPGTRLTVT.

The chain is built from TRBV25-1 and TRBJ2-1, with D maybe TRBD2 (6 bases). Between the trimmed V and J ends, which lost 3 bases and 4 bases, there was a span of 19 bases. The CDR3 length is 17 residues. Germline assignment: CDR1 MGHDK and CDR2 SYGVNS. In nucleotides, the CDR3 is TGTGCCAGCAGTGATTCCACGGGGAGGCCCCGATACAATGAGCAGTTCTTC. Translated: CASSDSTGRPRYNEQFF.

The chain joins TRBV27 to TRBJ2-7; TRBD1 matches at 9 bases. The length of the CDR3 is 15 residues. Looked up from germline, CDR1 is MNHEY and CDR2 is SMNVEV (reference sequence). The J segment lost 3 bases and the V segment lost 5 bases, leaving 8 bases of the junction unmatched. The CDR3: CASSAYGTGYYEQYF. The CDR3 DNA is TGTGCCAGCAGTGCTTACGGGACAGGGTACTACGAGCAGTACTTC.

The rearrangement links TRBV3-1 to TRBJ2-5; the D is unclear. CDR3 size: 12 residues. Germline-derived CDR1 and CDR2 are LGHDT and YNNKEL (reference sequence). Trimming shortened V by 1 base and J by 4 bases, and 4 bases separated the two germline ends. CDR3 amino acids: CASSQVVETQYF. Here the CDR3 DNA reads TGTGCCAGCAGCCAAGTGGTAGAGACCCAGTACTTC.

The table lists this clonotype with a few counts. The V and J genes are TRBV20-1 and TRBJ1-4; 9 bases align to TRBD1. V lost 5 bases and J lost 0; bases outside the gene matches: 7. The CDR3 contains 16 residues. Looked up from germline, CDR1 is DFQATT and CDR2 is SNEGSKA (reference sequence). CDR3 residues: CSAPDRGITTNEKLFF. In DNA, the CDR3 is TGCAGTGCTCCCGACAGGGGGATCACAACTAATGAAAAACTGTTTTTT.

This clonotype was seen a few times. The rearrangement links TRBV12-3 or TRBV12-4 to TRBJ2-2; 7 bases agree with TRBD1. The CDR3 length is 15 residues. Losses at the gene ends were 0 bases for V and 4 bases for J; bases not matched to a gene: 2. CDR3 in amino acids: CASSLAGQPTGELFF. The CDR3 nucleotides read TGTGCCAGCAGTTTAGCGGGACAGCCCACCGGGGAGCTGTTTTTT.